This T cell receptor (beta chain) was identified during a study of blood T cell repertoires in COVID-19. Study-level information: Italy, Spain and the United States were the sources of the convalescent and acute COVID-19 samples.

Trimming removed 6 bases at V and 5 bases at J, with 16 bases between. This CDR3 has 15 amino acids. Germline-derived CDR1 and CDR2 are KGHDR and SFDVKD. TCRdb's copy holds only in-frame clones and misses some; the assay was immunoSEQ multiplex PCR. The profile shows fewer than 300,000 clones, roughly 90% of them singletons. Residents of 24 US areas, aged about 18 to 100 years, made up the participants. Assignment of participants to cohorts was predicated upon participant-reported clinical history. Sequenced: PBMCs or T cells enriched from blood (not recorded which). The sequence derives from a woman between 40 and 55 years old with acute COVID-19. This rearrangement joins TRBV24-1 to TRBJ2-1; D remains ambiguous. CDR3 residues: CATSIFLSGHNEQFF. The CDR3 coding sequence is TGTGCCACCAGTATCTTCCTTTCAGGCCACAATGAGCAGTTCTTC.